Presented here are 11 T cell receptor beta chains from one specimen sequenced in a study of shared clonotypes between healthy human individuals. Only in-frame clones appear in the TCRdb table, and some are missing; sequencing was by immunoSEQ multiplex PCR. Counted here are fewer than 1.6 million clones, around 98.5% occurring once; the ten biggest clones make up around 0.38%. The sample taken for sequencing was naive CD4+ T cells sorted from blood. Subset indicated: CD45RA+ positively selected. The source is a man aged 25-45 years in good health.

The CDR3 DNA follows: TGTGCCAGCAGTTTAGGGGTTAACTATGGCTACACCTTC. As protein: CASSLGVNYGYTF. The chain couples TRBV6-6 to TRBJ1-2; a possible D gene is TRBD1 (5 bases). From germline, CDR1 is MNHNY and CDR2 SVGAGI (reference sequence). The CDR3 is 13 residues long. V was shortened by 4 bases and J by 1 base, with 7 bases between the two germline ends.

V gene TRBV29-1 combines with J gene TRBJ2-2; 8 bases are a match to TRBD1. V was pared by 0 bases and J by 5 bases, with 11 bases of the junction left unmatched. CDR1 is SQVTM and CDR2 is ANQGSEA in the germline V gene. This CDR3 contains 17 residues. DNA of the CDR3: TGCAGCGTTGAAGATCCCGACAGGGGCGCTATAACCGGGGAGCTGTTTTTT. Its translation: CSVEDPDRGAITGELFF.

This chain uses TRBV27 with TRBJ2-6; unclear D gene. CDR1 is MNHEY and CDR2 is SMNVEV in the germline V gene (reference sequence). The CDR3 extends over 17 amino acids. Trimming stripped 3 bases from V and 1 base from J, with 13 bases between. For the CDR3, the DNA is TGTGCCAGCAGTTTTCGGGCAGATAATTCTGGGGCCAACGTCCTGACTTTC. Translating it yields CASSFRADNSGANVLTF.

The chain joins TRBV7-2 to TRBJ2-1; the D call may be TRBD1 or TRBD2 (5 bases each). Germline V gene data show CDR1 as SGHTA and CDR2 as FQGNSA. This CDR3 is built from 19 residues. V was cut by 4 bases and J by 0 bases, with 22 bases left in between. The CDR3 sequence: CASSYLRDVWGDSYNEQFF. The CDR3 DNA reads as TGTGCCAGCAGCTACCTCCGGGACGTTTGGGGTGACTCCTACAATGAGCAGTTCTTC.

This clone was seen a single time. The V gene is TRBV27, the J gene TRBJ2-1, with 11 positions matching TRBD2. V lost 5 bases to trimming and J lost 3 bases; unmatched junction nucleotides: 9. The CDR3 covers 17 residues. Germline V lookup: CDR1 MNHEY, CDR2 SMNVEV (reference sequence). CDR3 amino acids: CASSHHRGLAVYNEQFF. The CDR3 DNA is TGTGCCAGCAGTCATCACCGGGGACTAGCGGTCTACAATGAGCAGTTCTTC.

This sequence joins TRBV5-1 and TRBJ2-3; 8 nucleotides match TRBD2. Losses at the gene ends were 0 bases for V and 3 bases for J; bases not matched to a gene: 6. CDR1 is SGHRS, CDR2 YFSETQ, per germline. This CDR3 contains 16 residues. The CDR3 here is CASSLDLAGGTDTQYF. The CDR3 DNA sequence: TGCGCCAGCAGCTTGGACCTTGCGGGAGGTACAGATACGCAGTATTTT.

The chain uses TRBV27 and TRBJ1-5; D possibly corresponds to TRBD1 (6 bases). This CDR3 comprises 14 residues. Per the germline V gene, CDR1 is MNHEY and CDR2 is SMNVEV (reference sequence). The germline V and J ends were trimmed by 10 bases and 8 bases, with 21 bases remaining between them. CDR3 DNA sequence: TGTGCCACGCGCCAGGACGCCCACAGGGAGCCCCAGCATTTT. Its translation is CATRQDAHREPQHF.

The genes are TRBV28 and TRBJ2-7; 7 nucleotides line up with TRBD1. Germline lookup yields CDR1 MDHEN and CDR2 SYDVKM. Trimming at V came to 2 bases and at J to 1 base, leaving 5 bases not matched to a gene. The CDR3 runs 15 residues. The CDR3 DNA reads as TGTGCCAGCAGTTTAAAGACAGGGTCTTCCTACGAGCAGTACTTC. This codes for CASSLKTGSSYEQYF.

The chain joins TRBV6-5 to TRBJ1-1; 8 bases align to TRBD1. Trimming cost V 4 bases and J 4 bases; bases outside gene matches: 11. CDR3 length: 16 residues. Per germline, CDR1 MNHEY and CDR2 SVGAGI. The CDR3 region is CASSSSGGRLGTEAFF. CDR3 DNA sequence: TGTGCCAGCAGTTCATCAGGGGGCCGCTTGGGCACTGAAGCTTTCTTT.

V usage is TRBV19 and J usage is TRBJ1-1, with D perhaps matching TRBD1 (5 bases). CDR1 and CDR2 from the germline V gene are LNHDA and SQIVND (reference sequence). CDR3 length: 16 amino acids. The V end was cut by 7 bases, the J end by 1 base, with 19 bases between. CDR3 region: CASTMDTLGPNTEAFF. In DNA, the CDR3 is TGTGCCAGTACCATGGACACTCTGGGACCGAACACTGAAGCTTTCTTT.

This rearrangement joins TRBV6-5 to TRBJ2-1; TRBD2 agrees at 8 bases. V was clipped by 4 bases and J by 10 bases; unmatched bases: 9. The CDR3 has 14 residues. Per the germline V gene, CDR1 is MNHEY and CDR2 is SVGAGI. The DNA of the CDR3 is TGTGCCAGCAGTTTGTCCCCGGCTAGCGGGGAGCAGTTCTTC. Amino acid sequence: CASSLSPASGEQFF.